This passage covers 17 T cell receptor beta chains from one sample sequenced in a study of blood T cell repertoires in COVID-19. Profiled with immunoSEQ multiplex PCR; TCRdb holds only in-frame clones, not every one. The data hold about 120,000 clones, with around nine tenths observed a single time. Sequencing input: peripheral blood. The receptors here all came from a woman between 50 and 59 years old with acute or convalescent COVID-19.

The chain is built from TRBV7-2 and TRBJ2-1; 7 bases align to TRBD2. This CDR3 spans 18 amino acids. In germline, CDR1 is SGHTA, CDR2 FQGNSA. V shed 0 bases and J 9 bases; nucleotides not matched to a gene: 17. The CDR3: CASSLASGGGSHFSEQFF. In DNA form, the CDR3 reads TGTGCCAGCAGCTTAGCGTCTGGCGGGGGTTCGCATTTCTCTGAGCAGTTCTTC.

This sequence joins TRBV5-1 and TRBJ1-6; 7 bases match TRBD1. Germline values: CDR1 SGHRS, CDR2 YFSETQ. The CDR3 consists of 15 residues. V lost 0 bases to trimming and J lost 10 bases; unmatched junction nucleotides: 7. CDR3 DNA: TGCGCCAGCAGCTTGGCGACAGGGCAGGACTCACCCCTCCACTTT. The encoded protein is CASSLATGQDSPLHF.

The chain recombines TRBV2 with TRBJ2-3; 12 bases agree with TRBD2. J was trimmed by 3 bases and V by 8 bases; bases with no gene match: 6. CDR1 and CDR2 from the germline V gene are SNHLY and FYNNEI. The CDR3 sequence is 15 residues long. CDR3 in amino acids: CASAILAGGTDTQYF. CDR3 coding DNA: TGTGCCAGCGCTATACTAGCGGGGGGAACAGATACGCAGTATTTT.

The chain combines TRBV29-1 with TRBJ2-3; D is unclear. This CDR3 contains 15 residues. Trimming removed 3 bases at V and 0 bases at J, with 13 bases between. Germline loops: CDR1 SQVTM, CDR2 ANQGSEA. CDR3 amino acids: CSVDDTQTSTDTQYF. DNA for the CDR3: TGCAGCGTTGACGATACGCAAACTAGCACAGATACGCAGTATTTT.

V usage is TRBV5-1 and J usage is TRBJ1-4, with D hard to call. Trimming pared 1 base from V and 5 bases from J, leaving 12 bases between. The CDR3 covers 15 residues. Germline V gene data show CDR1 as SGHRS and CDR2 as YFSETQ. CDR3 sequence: CASSLSREPNEKLFF. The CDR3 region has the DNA TGCGCCAGCAGCTTGTCGAGAGAGCCGAATGAAAAACTGTTTTTT. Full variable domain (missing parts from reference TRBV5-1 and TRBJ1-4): KAGVTQTPRYLIKTRGQQVTLSCSPISGHRSVSWYQQTPGQGLQFLFEYFSETQRNKGNFPGRFSGRQFSNSRSEMNVSTLELGDSALYLCASSLSREPNEKLFFGSGTQLSVL.

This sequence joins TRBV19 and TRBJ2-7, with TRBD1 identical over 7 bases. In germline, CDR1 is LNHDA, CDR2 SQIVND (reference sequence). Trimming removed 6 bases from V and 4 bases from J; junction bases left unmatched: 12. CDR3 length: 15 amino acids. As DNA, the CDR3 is TGTGCCAGTAGCGCGAGACCGGGACAGTTGTACGAGCAGTACTTC. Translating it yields CASSARPGQLYEQYF.

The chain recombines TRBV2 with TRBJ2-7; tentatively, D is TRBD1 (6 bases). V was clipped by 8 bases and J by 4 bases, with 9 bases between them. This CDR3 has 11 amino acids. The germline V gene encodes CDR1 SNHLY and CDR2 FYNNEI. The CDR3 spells CASEQGYEQYF. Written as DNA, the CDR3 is TGTGCCAGCGAACAGGGATACGAGCAGTACTTC.

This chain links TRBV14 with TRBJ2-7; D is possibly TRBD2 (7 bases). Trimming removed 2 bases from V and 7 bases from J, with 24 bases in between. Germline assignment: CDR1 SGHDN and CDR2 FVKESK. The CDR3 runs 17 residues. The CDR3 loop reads CASSQRTPGGLPWEQYF. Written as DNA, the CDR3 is TGTGCCAGCAGCCAAAGGACTCCCGGGGGGCTGCCTTGGGAGCAGTACTTC.

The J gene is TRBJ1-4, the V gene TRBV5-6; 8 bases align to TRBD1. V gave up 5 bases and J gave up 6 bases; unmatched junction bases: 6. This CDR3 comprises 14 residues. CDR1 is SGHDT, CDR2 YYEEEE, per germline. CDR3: CASRETGGDEKLFF. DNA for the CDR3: TGTGCCAGCAGGGAAACAGGGGGTGATGAAAAACTGTTTTTT.

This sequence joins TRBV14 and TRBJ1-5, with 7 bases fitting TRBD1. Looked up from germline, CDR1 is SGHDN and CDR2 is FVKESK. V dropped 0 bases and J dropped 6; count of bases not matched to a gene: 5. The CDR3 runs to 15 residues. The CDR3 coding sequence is TGTGCCAGCAGCCAAGAAGTGAGGGGGCCTCAGCCCCAGCATTTT. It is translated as CASSQEVRGPQPQHF.

The CDR3 DNA is TGCGCCAGCAGCTCGGACAGGGGAACATCAGATACGCAGTATTTT. It codes for CASSSDRGTSDTQYF. This rearrangement joins TRBV5-1 to TRBJ2-3, with TRBD1 matching over 9 bases. This CDR3 region has 15 residues. CDR1 is SGHRS and CDR2 is YFSETQ in the germline V gene. The trim removed 3 bases at V and 4 bases at J, leaving 6 bases unmatched.

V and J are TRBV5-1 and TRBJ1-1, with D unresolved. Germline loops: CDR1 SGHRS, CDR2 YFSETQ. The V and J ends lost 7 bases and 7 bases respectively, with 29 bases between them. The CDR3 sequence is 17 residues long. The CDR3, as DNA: TGCGCCAGCGCCGTGAATGGGGAGGGCTCAGGCCACAGTGAAGCTTTCTTT. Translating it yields CASAVNGEGSGHSEAFF. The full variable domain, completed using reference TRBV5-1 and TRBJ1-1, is KAGVTQTPRYLIKTRGQQVTLSCSPISGHRSVSWYQQTPGQGLQFLFEYFSETQRNKGNFPGRFSGRQFSNSRSEMNVSTLELGDSALYLCASAVNGEGSGHSEAFFGQGTRLTVV.

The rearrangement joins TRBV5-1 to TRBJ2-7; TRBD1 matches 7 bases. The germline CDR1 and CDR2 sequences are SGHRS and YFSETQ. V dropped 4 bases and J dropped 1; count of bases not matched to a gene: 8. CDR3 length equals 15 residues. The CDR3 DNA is TGCGCCAGCAGCCAGGGACAGCCGGGATCCTACGAGCAGTACTTC. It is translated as CASSQGQPGSYEQYF.

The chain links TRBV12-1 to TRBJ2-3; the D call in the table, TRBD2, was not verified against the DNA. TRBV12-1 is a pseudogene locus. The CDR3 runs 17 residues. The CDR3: CASSADWREIPTDTQYF. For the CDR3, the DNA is TGTGCCAGCAGCGCCGACTGGCGGGAGATCCCCACAGATACGCAGTATTTT.

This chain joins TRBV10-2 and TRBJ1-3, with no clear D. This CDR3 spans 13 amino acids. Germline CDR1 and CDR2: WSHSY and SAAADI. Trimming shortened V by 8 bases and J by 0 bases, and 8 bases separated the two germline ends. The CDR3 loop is CASQVNSGNTIYF. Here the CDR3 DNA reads TGCGCCAGCCAGGTCAACTCTGGAAACACCATATATTTT.

CDR3 in amino acids: CATSWSTPAGNTIYF. The DNA of the CDR3 is TGTGCCACCAGCTGGAGTACTCCCGCGGGAAACACCATATATTTT. The chain links TRBV15 to TRBJ1-3; D unclear. CDR3 length equals 15 residues. Germline V lookup: CDR1 LNHNV, CDR2 YYDKDF (reference sequence). V lost 5 bases and J lost 4, with 15 bases in between.

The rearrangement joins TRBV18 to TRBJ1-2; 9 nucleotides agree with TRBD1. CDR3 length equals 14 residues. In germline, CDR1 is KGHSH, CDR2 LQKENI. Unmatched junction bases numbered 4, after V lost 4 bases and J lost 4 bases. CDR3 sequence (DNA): TGTGCCAGCTCACGGGACAGGGACATCTATGGCTACACCTTC. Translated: CASSRDRDIYGYTF.